This TCR beta chain was sequenced for a study of blood T cell repertoires in COVID-19. As for the study in general: The origin of the acute and convalescent COVID-19 samples was the United States, Italy and Spain. T cells, B-cell-depleted T cells, or PBMCs provided the cDNA or gDNA that served as material.

The CDR3 totals 15 residues. CDR1 is SNHLY, CDR2 FYNNEI, per germline. The V segment lost 4 bases and the J segment 7 bases; nucleotides outside the gene matches: 7. Measured with immunoSEQ multiplex PCR; TCRdb has only the in-frame clones, and not every one. The sample has 40,000 to 50,000 clones; 80% to 90% are singletons. Sequencing was done on a sample of peripheral blood. The receptor's source is a human donor in a cohort sampled during active COVID-19. This rearrangement joins TRBV2 to TRBJ2-1; 10 nucleotides match TRBD2. The DNA for the CDR3 is TGTGCCAGCAGTGCCCTAGCGGGAGCAAATAATGAGCAGTTCTTC. Protein product: CASSALAGANNEQFF.